This record covers a single TCR beta chain. The antigen it binds to is not known. One base away there is no much larger clone; base qualities are not given. The data stem from a study of siplizumab effects on memory and regulatory T cells (dated by TCRdb to about 2019). Broadly, across the study: The study looked at the effect of siplizumab, an anti-CD2 antibody, on alloreactive T-cell subsets in allogeneic mixed lymphocyte reactions made from human PBMCs.

General conclusions and limits of the study: About 80-97% of proliferating CD4+ or CD8+ clones could not be given a naive or memory phenotype. Because sequences at frequencies below about 10^-5 were poorly captured, only a minor fraction of alloreactive clones could be mapped back to unstimulated subsets. Of the alloreactive CD4+ clones that could be mapped, the Treg-derived share averaged almost 70% with siplizumab compared with around 25% in control reactions. No functional confirmation was obtained for the suppressive function of proliferating Tregs from siplizumab cultures. Siplizumab significantly lowered the cumulative frequency of alloreactive sequences that could be traced to unstimulated CD4+ memory T cells. Unstimulated naive T cells appeared more diverse than memory T cells, and naive cells seemed to contribute substantially to the alloresponse.

Sorted unstimulated T cells and proliferating T cells recovered from mixed lymphocyte reactions underwent TCRbeta CDR3 sequencing. Fresh whole blood from about 10 HLA-typed healthy donors served as the source for isolating PBMCs. Libraries were made using the immunoSEQ multiplex PCR assay. The deep sequencing platform assayed around 10^5 TCR templates per sample. Genomic DNA extracted from sorted T cells was used for TCRbeta CDR3 sequencing. Per the original workflow: The R programming language was used for clonal analysis of TCRbeta CDR3 data. Unstimulated samples were compared with post-reaction CFSE-low samples to define alloreactive CD4+ and CD8+ clones. Regulatory or non-regulatory origin of alloreactive CD4+ clones was assigned by matching sequences to the sorted unstimulated Treg and non-Treg repertoires. TCRdb re-hosts the immuneACCESS table, in-frame sequences only. Its copies lack some clones; in the studies checked, an unresolved V gene accounts for under half of them, and the cause for the rest is not known. The D gene and trimming were derived from the DNA, and the V and J assignments and clone size from that table. The sample includes tens of thousands of clones, with just over 90% observed a single time. The ten largest account for roughly two fifths of the sample.

From the cysteine up to the phenylalanine, the CDR3 has a length of 12 residues. Only the CDR3 DNA stays, 36 bases, in frame from base 1. CDR1 and CDR2, looked up from the germline V gene, are MGHRA and YSYEKL. Relative to germline, V is missing 4 bases and J is missing 4 bases, with 0 bases of the junction outside any gene match. This TCR was recovered from a human donor in good health. The sequenced material came from CD8+ T cells sorted from blood. The sequence joins TRBV4-1 to TRBJ1-1; 7 bases in the junction line up with TRBD1. The CDR3 is CASSPGGTEAFF. At the DNA level, the sequence is TGCGCCAGCAGCCCAGGGGGCACTGAAGCTTTCTTT.